The 25 T cell receptor beta chains listed next were all sequenced from one sample in a study of blood T cell repertoires in COVID-19. The repertoire was sequenced with immunoSEQ multiplex PCR; TCRdb's copy has only in-frame clones and lacks some. Of 250,000 to 350,000 clones in the sample, 85% to 90% were seen once. The sequenced sample was PBMCs or T cells enriched from blood (not recorded which). These receptors originate from a woman aged 18-29 years who had recovered from COVID-19.

The chain recombines TRBV4-1 with TRBJ2-2; D is undetermined. CDR3 length equals 14 residues. The V gene's germline CDR1 is MGHRA and CDR2 YSYEKL. V was clipped by 0 bases and J by 4 bases, with 6 bases between them. The DNA for the CDR3 is TGCGCCAGCAGCCAAGAGTCAGTCACCGGGGAGCTGTTTTTT. Its translation is CASSQESVTGELFF.

This chain joins TRBV27 and TRBJ1-1; weak D call: TRBD1 (5 bases). Germline V gene data show CDR1 as MNHEY and CDR2 as SMNVEV (reference sequence). The CDR3 loop spans 16 amino acids. The V and J ends lost 5 bases and 2 bases respectively, with 18 bases between them. The CDR3 DNA reads as TGTGCCAGCAGTCCGGATTTGGCAGGGCGTAACACTGAAGCTTTCTTT. Encoded protein: CASSPDLAGRNTEAFF.

The CDR3 bases are TGTGCCAGTAGTATAGACATGACGGGGGGCACTGAAGCTTTCTTT. Translating it yields CASSIDMTGGTEAFF. V usage is TRBV19 and J usage is TRBJ1-1; tentative D call: TRBD1 (5 bases). Looked up from germline, CDR1 is LNHDA and CDR2 is SQIVND (reference sequence). The V end lost 0 bases, the J end lost 4 bases, and 12 bases lay between the germline ends. This CDR3 has 15 residues.

The chain uses TRBV21-1 and TRBJ1-1; TRBD1, the table's D call, was not compared with the DNA. TRBV21-1 is flagged as a pseudogene. The CDR3 consists of 13 residues. The CDR3 DNA reads as TGTGCCAGCAGCCAGGGGGGTCGCACTGAAGCTTTCTTT. Its translation: CASSQGGRTEAFF.

The chain links TRBV5-4 to TRBJ2-3, with D tentatively TRBD2 (5 bases). Germline CDR1 is SGHNT and CDR2 is YYREEE (reference sequence). Trimming took off 4 bases at V and 3 bases at J, with 18 bases between the two ends. The CDR3 extends over 16 amino acids. The CDR3: CASSRQGLGETDTQYF. The CDR3, as DNA: TGTGCCAGCAGCAGACAAGGTTTGGGAGAAACAGATACGCAGTATTTT.

J is TRBJ2-3 and V is TRBV6-5, with D maybe TRBD2 (5 bases). V dropped 4 bases and J dropped 1 base, with 9 bases sitting between them. Germline CDR1 MNHEY, CDR2 SVGAGI. CDR3 length: 14 amino acids. The CDR3 sequence: CASSSGFRTDTQYF. CDR3 coding DNA: TGTGCCAGCAGTTCGGGATTCCGCACAGATACGCAGTATTTT.

V is TRBV30 and J is TRBJ1-4; 12 bases agree with TRBD1. In germline, CDR1 is GTSNPN, CDR2 SVGIG (reference sequence). The CDR3 length is 16 residues. With 4 bases clipped from V and 3 bases from J, the junction kept 6 bases outside the gene matches. This CDR3 is CAWMGTGGFANEKLFF. The CDR3 region has the DNA TGTGCCTGGATGGGGACAGGGGGCTTCGCTAATGAAAAACTGTTTTTT.

CDR3 DNA sequence: TGTGCCAGCAGTGAAAAAGTAGTTAGCACAGATACGCAGTATTTT. Protein: CASSEKVVSTDTQYF. The V and J genes are TRBV2 and TRBJ2-3; D is ambiguous. This CDR3 is built from 15 residues. Germline V gene sequence: CDR1 SNHLY, CDR2 FYNNEI. V dropped 2 bases and J dropped 0 bases, with 9 bases sitting between them.

This chain connects TRBV3-1 (or the pseudogene TRBV3-2) to TRBJ1-1; 9 bases agree with TRBD1. This CDR3 spans 15 amino acids. CDR1 and CDR2 (germline): LGHDT, YNNKEL (reference sequence). Trimming took 4 bases from V and 1 from J; bases not matched to a gene: 4. The CDR3 sequence: CASSPGDRANTEAFF. In nucleotides, the CDR3 is TGTGCCAGCAGCCCGGGGGACAGGGCGAACACTGAAGCTTTCTTT.

V is TRBV28 and J is TRBJ2-1, with 8 bases identical to TRBD1. CDR1 is MDHEN and CDR2 is SYDVKM in the germline V gene. Trimming took 6 bases from V and 9 from J; bases not matched to a gene: 7. The CDR3 runs 13 residues. The CDR3 sequence: CASSPSGGGEQFF. CDR3 coding DNA: TGTGCCAGCAGCCCGTCAGGGGGCGGTGAGCAGTTCTTC.

This chain connects TRBV5-4 to TRBJ2-1; 8 positions agree with TRBD2. Germline V gene data show CDR1 as SGHNT and CDR2 as YYREEE (reference sequence). The CDR3 sequence is 15 residues long. The junction had 4 bases not matched to a gene; V was cut back by 2 bases and J by 3 bases. The CDR3 loop is CASSFGGGYYNEQFF. The CDR3 DNA sequence: TGTGCCAGCAGCTTCGGCGGGGGGTACTACAATGAGCAGTTCTTC.

V and J are TRBV5-1 and TRBJ2-1; TRBD1 agrees at 7 bases. The trim removed 6 bases at V and 8 bases at J, leaving 14 bases unmatched. In germline, CDR1 is SGHRS, CDR2 YFSETQ. The CDR3 contains 15 residues. CDR3 sequence (DNA): TGCGCCAGCAACCAACGACAGGGTTGGAACGATGAGCAGTTCTTC. Its protein product is CASNQRQGWNDEQFF.

This sequence joins TRBV7-2 and TRBJ1-2; a possible D gene is TRBD1 (6 bases). Germline V gene data show CDR1 as SGHTA and CDR2 as FQGNSA. CDR3 size: 15 residues. Between the trimmed V and J ends, which lost 5 bases and 6 bases, there was a span of 19 bases. The CDR3 DNA reads TGTGCCAGCAGCGCCCAACAGGGTCATTTGGATGGCTACACCTTC. Amino acid sequence: CASSAQQGHLDGYTF.

The J gene is TRBJ2-5, the V gene TRBV19; D gene unclear. The germline V and J ends were trimmed by 4 bases and 0 bases, with 6 bases remaining between them. This CDR3 comprises 13 residues. Germline V lookup: CDR1 LNHDA, CDR2 SQIVND (reference sequence). The CDR3 DNA reads TGTGCCAGTAGTAATCAGAACCAAGAGACCCAGTACTTC. Amino acids: CASSNQNQETQYF.

This chain uses TRBV19 with TRBJ1-1; no firm D call. V was clipped by 7 bases and J by 2 bases, with 11 bases between them. This CDR3 is 13 amino acids long. Germline V gives CDR1 LNHDA, CDR2 SQIVND (reference sequence). CDR3 nucleotide sequence: TGTGCCAGTACCTTGACATACAACACTGAAGCTTTCTTT. Encoded protein: CASTLTYNTEAFF. Full variable domain (remainder filled in from reference TRBV19 and TRBJ1-1): DGGITQSPKYLFRKEGQNVTLSCEQNLNHDAMYWYRQDPGQGLRLIYYSQIVNDFQKGDIAEGYSVSREKKESFPLTVTSAQKNPTAFYLCASTLTYNTEAFFGQGTRLTVV.

The chain couples TRBV10-3 to TRBJ2-3; 10 bases align to TRBD1. This CDR3 contains 14 residues. V trimming: 6 bases; J trimming: 4 bases; junction bases outside the gene matches: 4. Germline loops: CDR1 ENHRY, CDR2 SYGVKD. The CDR3 region has the DNA TGTGCCATCAGATCCGGGACAGGGGCAGATACGCAGTATTTT. Amino acid sequence: CAIRSGTGADTQYF.

The chain employs TRBV6-5 and TRBJ1-4, with D possibly TRBD1 on 5 matching bases. The CDR3 totals 16 residues. V lost 2 bases and J 7 bases, leaving 17 bases between the germline ends. The germline gives CDR1 MNHEY, CDR2 SVGAGI. The CDR3 spells CASSYLGGGRGEKLFF. The CDR3 region has the DNA TGTGCCAGCAGTTACCTGGGGGGAGGGAGAGGTGAAAAACTGTTTTTT.

The rearrangement uses TRBV5-4 and TRBJ2-7; 10 nucleotides agree with TRBD1. Germline V gene lookup returns CDR1 SGHNT and CDR2 YYREEE (reference sequence). The CDR3 is 16 amino acids. J was trimmed by 4 bases and V by 2 bases; bases with no gene match: 9. The CDR3 spells CASSLPGTGVLYEQYF. CDR3 in DNA: TGTGCCAGCAGCTTACCCGGGACAGGGGTTCTTTACGAGCAGTACTTC.

As DNA, the CDR3 is TGCGCCAGCAGCTCCTCAGAATCTGGGGCCAACGTCCTGACTTTC. It specifies CASSSSESGANVLTF. The chain combines TRBV5-1 with TRBJ2-6, with unresolved D. Germline V CDR1 and CDR2: SGHRS, YFSETQ. The CDR3 has 15 residues. The ends were cut back, 3 bases at V and 1 base at J, with 8 bases in the middle. The variable domain in full, completed from reference TRBV5-1 and TRBJ2-6, reads KAGVTQTPRYLIKTRGQQVTLSCSPISGHRSVSWYQQTPGQGLQFLFEYFSETQRNKGNFPGRFSGRQFSNSRSEMNVSTLELGDSALYLCASSSSESGANVLTFGAGSRLTVL.

The rearrangement uses TRBV28 and TRBJ1-5; TRBD1 matches 10 bases. CDR1 is MDHEN, CDR2 SYDVKM, per germline. This CDR3 has 19 residues. V was pared by 1 base and J by 3 bases, with 12 bases of the junction left unmatched. CDR3 sequence (DNA): TGTGCCAGCAGTTTATACCCAAGACCGGGACAGGGGACCAATCAGCCCCAGCATTTT. As protein: CASSLYPRPGQGTNQPQHF.

The gene calls are TRBV27 and TRBJ1-6, with 7 bases identical to TRBD1. The CDR3 totals 17 residues. The trim removed 2 bases at V and 7 bases at J, leaving 11 bases unmatched. Germline lookup yields CDR1 MNHEY and CDR2 SMNVEV (reference sequence). CDR3 nucleotides: TGTGCCAGCAGTTTAGGGACACGGGACAGCATGAATTCACCCCTCCACTTT. Encoded protein: CASSLGTRDSMNSPLHF.

The rearrangement joins TRBV6-5 to TRBJ1-3, with D possibly being TRBD1 (5 bases). The V and J ends lost 4 bases and 0 bases respectively, with 13 bases between them. CDR1 and CDR2 from the germline V gene are MNHEY and SVGAGI. CDR3 length equals 16 residues. The CDR3 spells CASSFYGGSSGNTIYF. Here the CDR3 DNA reads TGTGCCAGCAGTTTTTACGGGGGGTCCTCTGGAAACACCATATATTTT.

The chain links TRBV5-1 to TRBJ1-4, with 9 bases lining up with TRBD1. V shed 3 bases, J shed 0 bases, and the junction held 0 bases outside the gene matches. Germline V gene data show CDR1 as SGHRS and CDR2 as YFSETQ. This CDR3 contains 15 residues. The chain's CDR3 is CASSWTGATNEKLFF. CDR3 DNA: TGCGCCAGCAGCTGGACAGGGGCAACTAATGAAAAACTGTTTTTT.

This clone has ten or more counts. CDR3 in amino acids: CASSSLWTGAFSNYGYTF. CDR3 coding DNA: TGTGCCAGCAGCTCCCTTTGGACAGGAGCTTTTTCTAACTATGGCTACACCTTC. The V gene is TRBV7-9, the J gene TRBJ1-2, with 7 nucleotides matching TRBD1. V dropped 4 bases and J dropped 0; count of bases not matched to a gene: 14. The CDR3 loop spans 18 amino acids. CDR1 is SEHNR, CDR2 FQNEAQ, per germline (reference sequence).

Only one count was recorded for this clone. The chain joins TRBV27 to TRBJ2-3; TRBD1 might be the D (5 bases). The CDR3 sequence is 15 residues long. CDR1 is MNHEY, CDR2 SMNVEV, per germline (reference sequence). The ends were cut back, 4 bases at V and 0 bases at J, with 11 bases in the middle. CDR3 sequence (DNA): TGTGCCAGCAGTTGGGGCTCAGGGAGCACAGATACGCAGTATTTT. Residues: CASSWGSGSTDTQYF.